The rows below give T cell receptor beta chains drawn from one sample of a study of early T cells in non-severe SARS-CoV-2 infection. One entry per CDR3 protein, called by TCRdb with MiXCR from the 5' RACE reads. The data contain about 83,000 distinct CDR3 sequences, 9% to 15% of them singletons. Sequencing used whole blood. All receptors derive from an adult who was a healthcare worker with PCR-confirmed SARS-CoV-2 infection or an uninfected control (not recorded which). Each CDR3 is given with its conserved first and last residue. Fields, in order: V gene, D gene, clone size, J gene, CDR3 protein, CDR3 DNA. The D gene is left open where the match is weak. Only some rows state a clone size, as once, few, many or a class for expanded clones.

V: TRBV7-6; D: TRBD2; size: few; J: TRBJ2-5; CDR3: CASSLVAGTSAMETQYF; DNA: TGTGCCAGCAGCTTAGTTGCCGGGACTAGCGCCATGGAGACCCAGTACTTC
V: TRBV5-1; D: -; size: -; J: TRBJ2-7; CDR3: CASSLKSTTGYAYEQYF; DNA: TGCGCCAGCAGCTTGAAAAGTACAACAGGGTATGCCTACGAGCAGTACTTC
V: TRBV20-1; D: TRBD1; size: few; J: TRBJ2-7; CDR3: CSARPPTGISSYEQYF; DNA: TGCAGTGCTAGACCCCCGACAGGGATCAGCTCCTACGAGCAGTACTTC
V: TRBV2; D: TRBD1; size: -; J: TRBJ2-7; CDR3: CASSERTGMYF; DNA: TGTGCCAGCAGTGAACGGACAGGGATGTACTTC
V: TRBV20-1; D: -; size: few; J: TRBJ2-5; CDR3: CSVNGKGETQYF; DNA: TGCAGCGTAAACGGAAAGGGAGAGACCCAGTACTTC
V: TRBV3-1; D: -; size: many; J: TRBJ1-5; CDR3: CASSQAGGQPQHF; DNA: TGTGCCAGCAGCCAAGCCGGAGGGCAGCCCCAGCATTTT
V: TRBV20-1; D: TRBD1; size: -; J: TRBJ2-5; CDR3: CSARGQFENQETQYF; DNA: TGCAGTGCTAGGGGACAGTTCGAGAATCAAGAGACCCAGTACTTC
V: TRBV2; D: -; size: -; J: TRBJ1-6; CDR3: CASTAEYNSPLHF; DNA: TGTGCCAGCACGGCGGAATATAATTCACCCCTCCACTTT
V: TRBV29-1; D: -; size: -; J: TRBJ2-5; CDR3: CSHRAREETQYF; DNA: TGCAGCCACAGGGCTCGGGAAGAGACCCAGTACTTC
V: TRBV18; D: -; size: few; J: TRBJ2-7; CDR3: CASSPITRSYEQYF; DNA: TGTGCCAGCTCACCCATCACCCGCTCCTACGAGCAGTACTTC
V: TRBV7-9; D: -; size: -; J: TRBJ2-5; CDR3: CVSSLTWETQYF; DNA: TGTGTCAGCAGCCTGACTTGGGAGACCCAGTACTTC
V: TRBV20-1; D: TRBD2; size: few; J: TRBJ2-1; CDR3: CSARRGGSGNEQFF; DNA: TGCAGTGCTCGCCGCGGCGGGAGTGGTAATGAGCAGTTCTTC
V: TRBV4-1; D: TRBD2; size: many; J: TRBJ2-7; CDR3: CASSQGPSGSNEQYF; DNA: TGCGCCAGCAGCCAAGGTCCTAGCGGGAGCAACGAGCAGTACTTC
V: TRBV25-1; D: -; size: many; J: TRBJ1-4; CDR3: CASSEFRTEGEKLFF; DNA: TGTGCCAGCAGTGAATTCCGAACGGAAGGCGAAAAACTGTTTTTT
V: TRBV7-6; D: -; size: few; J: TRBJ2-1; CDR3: CASSLAGVNNEQFF; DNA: TGTGCCAGCAGCTTAGCGGGGGTAAATAATGAGCAGTTCTTC
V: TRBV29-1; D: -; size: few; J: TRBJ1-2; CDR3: CSVRKGEGHFYGYTF; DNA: TGCAGCGTTCGGAAGGGGGAAGGCCATTTCTATGGCTACACCTTC
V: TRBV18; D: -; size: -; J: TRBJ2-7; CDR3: CASSQGRYLGEQYF; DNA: TGTGCCAGCTCACAAGGCAGGTACCTGGGCGAGCAGTACTTC